This T cell receptor beta chain derives from a study of blood T cell repertoires in COVID-19. Whole-study context: T cells, B-cell-depleted T cells, or PBMCs provided the cDNA or gDNA that served as material.

In germline, CDR1 is GTSNPN, CDR2 SVGIG (reference sequence). Trimming left V 7 bases short and J 5 bases short, with 9 bases between. This CDR3 has 11 amino acids. Some clones are missing from TCRdb's copy, which holds only in-frame ones; the method was immunoSEQ multiplex PCR. The sample yields about 480,000 clones, around nine tenths seen once. Assignments of participants to cohorts depended upon their own reported clinical history. The TCR sequence derives from a woman between 40 and 55 years old who had recovered from COVID-19. Material: PBMCs or T cells enriched from blood (not recorded which). The rearrangement uses TRBV30 and TRBJ2-1; D may be TRBD2 (6 bases). The DNA for the CDR3 is TGTGCCTCGGGAGTCGACAATGAGCAGTTCTTC. As protein: CASGVDNEQFF. The full variable domain, with the rest looked up from reference TRBV30 and TRBJ2-1, is SQTIHQWPATLVQPVGSPLSLECTVEGTSNPNLYWYRQAAGRGLQLLFYSVGIGQISSEVPQNLSASRPQDRQFILSSKKLLLSDSGFYLCASGVDNEQFFGPGTRLTVL.